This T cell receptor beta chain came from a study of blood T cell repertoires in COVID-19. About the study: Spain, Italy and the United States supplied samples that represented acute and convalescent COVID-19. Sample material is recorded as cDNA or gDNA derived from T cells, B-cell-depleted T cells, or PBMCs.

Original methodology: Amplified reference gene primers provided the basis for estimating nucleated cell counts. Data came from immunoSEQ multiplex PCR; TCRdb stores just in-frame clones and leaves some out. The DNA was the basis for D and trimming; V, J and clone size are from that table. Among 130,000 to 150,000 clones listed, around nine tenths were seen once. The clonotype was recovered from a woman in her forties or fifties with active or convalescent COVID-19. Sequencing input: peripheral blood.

CDR3 in amino acids: CASSEDGGSRVALHF. CDR3 in DNA: TGTGCCAGCAGTGAAGATGGGGGGTCCCGCGTGGCCCTCCACTTT. The chain links TRBV6-1 to TRBJ1-6; D possibly corresponds to TRBD1 (5 bases). V was shortened by 1 base and J by 14 bases, with 18 bases between the two germline ends. The CDR3 spans 15 residues. Per the germline V gene, CDR1 is MNHNS and CDR2 is SASEGT.